This T cell receptor (beta chain) was profiled in a study of Tregs in tolerant kidney transplant recipients. With regard to this clone: The CDR3 end is not reached by the read, which stops 3 residues before it; the germline J gene fills it in.

The CDR3 has 13 residues. Trimming cost V 5 bases and J 3 bases; bases outside gene matches: 4. CDR1 and CDR2 from the germline V gene are MNHEY and SVGEGT. Mixed chimerism was transient after nonmyeloablative marrow transplants from related graft donors. Clones were sequenced by immunoSEQ multiplex PCR, and TCRdb holds only the in-frame ones, with some missing. Recorded for this sample: tens of thousands of clones. This sample comprised CD4+ T cells from blood (PBMCs), obtained 24 months after the transplant. This chain connects TRBV6-2 or TRBV6-3 to TRBJ2-7, with 7 bases fitting TRBD2. The TCR was taken from a human patient who received a combined kidney and bone marrow transplant. Some T cells may have originated in the graft donor. The sequenced part of the CDR3 DNA is TGTGCCAGCAGTACCGGGACTAACTACGAG. It translates to CASSTGTNYE. The CDR3 as a whole reads CASSTGTNYEQYF.